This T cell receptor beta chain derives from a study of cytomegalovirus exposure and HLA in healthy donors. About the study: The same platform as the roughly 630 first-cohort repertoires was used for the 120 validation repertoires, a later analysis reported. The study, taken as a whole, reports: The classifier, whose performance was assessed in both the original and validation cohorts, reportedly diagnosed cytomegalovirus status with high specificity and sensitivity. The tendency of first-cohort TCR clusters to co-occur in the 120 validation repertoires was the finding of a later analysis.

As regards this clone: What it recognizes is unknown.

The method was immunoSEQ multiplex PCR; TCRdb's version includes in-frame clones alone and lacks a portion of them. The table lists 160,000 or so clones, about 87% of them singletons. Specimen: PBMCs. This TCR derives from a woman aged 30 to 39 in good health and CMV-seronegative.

CDR3 coding DNA: TGTGCCAGCAGCAAACCTGGCACAGCGGGTGGCTACACCTTC. Its translation: CASSKPGTAGGYTF. The rearrangement joins TRBV9 to TRBJ1-2; no firm D call. The CDR3 spans 14 residues. V shed 4 bases and J shed 7 bases, with 17 bases lying between them. Germline CDR1 and CDR2: SGDLS and YYNGEE.